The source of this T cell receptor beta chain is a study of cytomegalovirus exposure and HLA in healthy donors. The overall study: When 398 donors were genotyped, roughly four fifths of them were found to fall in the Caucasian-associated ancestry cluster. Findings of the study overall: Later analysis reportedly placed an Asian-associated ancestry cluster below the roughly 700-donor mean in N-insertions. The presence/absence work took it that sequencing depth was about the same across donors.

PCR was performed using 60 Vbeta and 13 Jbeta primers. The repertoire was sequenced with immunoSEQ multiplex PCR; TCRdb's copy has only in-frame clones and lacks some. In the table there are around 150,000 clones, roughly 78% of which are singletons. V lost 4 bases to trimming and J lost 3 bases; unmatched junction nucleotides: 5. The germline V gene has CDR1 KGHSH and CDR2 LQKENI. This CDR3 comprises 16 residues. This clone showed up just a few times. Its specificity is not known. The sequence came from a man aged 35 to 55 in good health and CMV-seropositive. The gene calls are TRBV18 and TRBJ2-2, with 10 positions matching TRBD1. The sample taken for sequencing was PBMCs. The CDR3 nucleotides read TGTGCCAGCTCACTCAGACAGGGGGCGGACACCGGGGAGCTGTTTTTT. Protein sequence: CASSLRQGADTGELFF.